This T cell receptor (beta chain) is drawn from a study of cytomegalovirus exposure and HLA in healthy donors (dated by TCRdb to between 2016 and 2019). For the study in its entirety: An earlier analysis of some 600 of the donors reported under 300 Gb of sequence data and 117 million unique TCR beta sequences obtained from approximately 180 million T cells. Donor age, sex, ethnicity and CMV serostatus were compiled together with the repertoire data. To decide whether each TCR beta V gene segment behaved as functional or pseudogenic, an earlier analysis of 587 of the donors relied on high-throughput TCR beta sequencing. The T cell repertoires of 666 subjects were profiled by immunosequencing and related to cytomegalovirus serostatus. Besides the first cohort of hundreds of subjects, a separate validation cohort made up of 120 different subjects was used. Typing coverage differed by locus: A, B, C, DRB1 and DQB1 were typed in roughly 620-640 donors, DQA1 in roughly 500, DPA1 in some 570, and DPB1 in around 440. To predict cytomegalovirus infection status, the study brought together high-throughput TCR immunosequencing, statistical association of individual TCRs with disease status, and machine learning. Across around 400 genotyped donors of the cohort, an average of 235,054 unique TCR beta nucleotide sequences per donor were sequenced, and roughly 20% of those sequences were non-productive. Genome-wide SNP genotypes for about 55% of the roughly 670 donors were used in a later genetic analysis, which treated that subset as a discovery cohort. Roughly five DR-DQ haplotypes were treated as single units for association and clustering because of strong linkage in the cohort. Rather than drawing on any new phenotypic data, the later analysis identified candidate immune exposures from TCR beta sequences and the way those sequences occurred across donors. All discovery cohort repertoires had been generated using a single sequencing platform. The study aimed to test whether cataloging public T cell receptors could reveal signatures of past pathogen exposure. HLA typing included class I and class II loci at four-digit resolution. A later analysis re-analyzed previously published TCR beta repertoires from roughly 630 donors and added high-resolution HLA genotyping to study TCR occurrence patterns. Of the approximately 400 genotyped donors, 80% to 90% were placed in the genetic ancestry cluster associated with self-reported Caucasian donors. Approximately 300 gigabases of sequencing data and around 88 million unique TCR sequences made up an early release that covered fewer than 650 HLA-typed donors. The paper's findings and limits, for the study overall: This cohort had only TCR beta chains sequenced, and the lack of alpha or paired-chain data limited which features could be detected. In a later analysis, around 17,000 TCR beta sequences were associated with specific HLA alleles at a false discovery rate of 0.05. In a later analysis, most CMV-associated TCR beta chains were found to appear HLA-restricted, with HLA associations seemingly driven largely by CMV exposure. Presence/absence analyses assumed roughly uniform sequencing depth across donors, an assumption that may not hold. Because counts were too low, more than 15 rarely observed V segments, including chromosome 9 orphons, were excluded from the earlier analysis of under 650 of the donors. The sequencing pipeline was judged likely to have produced a cluster of highly shared sequence variants as a technical artifact. Some IMGT-functional V segments, including TRBV6-2 and TRBV6-3, could not be distinguished by the 87-base-pair reads and were therefore excluded. For the cohort, immune exposure information was limited to CMV serostatus. The study gave a list of some 150 TCR beta chains associated with cytomegalovirus. A later analysis found that TCR association rates varied across HLA loci, with DRB1 alleles showing the most associated TCRs and HLA-C alleles the fewest. In vitro tests confirmed that a few of the cytomegalovirus-associated TCR beta chains recognize cytomegalovirus antigens. Compared with the roughly 700-donor mean, donors in an Asian-associated ancestry cluster had fewer N-insertions in productive TCRs, according to a later genetic analysis. A further reported finding was that TCR beta sequences accurately predicted the HLA-A and HLA-B alleles for most subjects in the first cohort. In an earlier analysis of several hundred of the donors, most TCR beta V segments were observed in productive rearrangements about 87% or about 30% of the time, broadly matching IMGT annotations. The authors suggested that the approach could potentially be generalized to other disease states and immunological phenotypes. Linkage disequilibrium might explain the correlated functional status among segregating V segments, but an unknown experimental factor could not be excluded. The classifier was reported to diagnose cytomegalovirus status with high specificity and sensitivity in both the original cohort and the validation cohort. Because HLA typing was unavailable for some donors at each locus, only the typed subset was used in association tests. Most TCR sequences were seen in very few donors, while some public TCRs were found in many individuals. Compared with equally common non-associated chains, HLA-associated TCR beta chains in a later analysis were more clonally expanded and had lower generation probabilities. When HLA alleles, especially DR and DQ, strongly co-occurred, TCR associations were difficult to assign to individual alleles. A later analysis reported that several top co-occurrence clusters appeared linked to parvovirus B19, influenza, CMV and Epstein-Barr virus. An association between a missense DCLRE1C variant and V-gene and J-gene trimming of TCR beta chains was found in a later genetic analysis and replicated in an independent cohort.

Clipping removes 7 bases from V and 5 bases from J, with 12 as the unmatched junction base count. From the cysteine up to the phenylalanine, the CDR3 has a length of 15 residues. The entry retains the CDR3 DNA only, 45 bases that are in frame from base 1. CDR1 MNHEY and CDR2 SMNVEV are derived from the germline V gene (reference sequence). A note on this clone: What antigen it recognizes has not been identified. No base-level quality is on record; no much larger clone is a single base apart.

The library came from the immunoSEQ multiplex PCR assay. For the multiplex PCR, a mixture combining 60 forward primers for TCR Vbeta segments and 13 reverse primers for TCR Jbeta segments was used. Amplification of the CDR3 region of rearranged TCR beta genes was performed with a multiplex PCR assay on genomic DNA. The Illumina HiSeq System was used to sequence the amplified TCR beta libraries as 87-base-pair reads. The study's own analysis went as follows. A later analysis tallied roughly 78 million unique TCR beta chains across the 650 to 750 repertoires, and about 12 million of those chains were shared by two or more donors. A nearest-neighbor algorithm error-corrected the raw reads and collapsed the reads into unique sequences, merging closely related sequences to remove PCR and sequencing errors. CDR3 sequences were aligned to IMGT reference sequences to assign V, D and J gene segments. Each retained sequence needed at least a six-nucleotide match to both a V gene segment and a J gene segment. Rearrangements were called productive when the CDR3 lacked stop codons and stayed in frame with V and J; all others were non-productive. Following IMGT convention, CDR3 was defined as the stretch from the second conserved V-encoded cysteine to the conserved J-encoded phenylalanine. In an earlier analysis of around 570 of the donors, sequences lacking an unambiguous match to a single V gene segment were excluded. An earlier analysis of a few hundred of the donors called V segments functional above 56.7% productive rearrangements and segregating when the between-donor standard deviation exceeded 5%. To diagnose cytomegalovirus status from the catalog of TCR beta chain sequences, a statistical classification framework was built. In a later analysis, TCR nucleotide sequences were compared against IMGT/GENE-DB human TR gene sequences so that V and J genes could be assigned. Using the TCRdist pipeline, a later analysis assigned CDR3 sequences along with most-parsimonious VDJ recombination scenarios. In a later analysis, each TCR beta chain was defined by its CDR3 amino acid sequence together with its V-gene family, and reads without a unique V-gene family were excluded. A later analysis removed 550 to 650 highly shared, low-generation-probability nucleotide sequences to deal with suspected cross-contamination and a sequencing artifact. For each public chain, a later analysis derived a clonal expansion index from normalized ranks of inferred template counts within each repertoire. In a later analysis, generation probabilities were computed using a VDJ recombination model fitted to out-of-frame rearrangements, and the results were checked against IGoR. In a later analysis, hypergeometric tests were used to score TCR-TCR, TCR-HLA and TCR-CMV co-occurrence, with a repertoire-size bias correction applied to TCR pairs. False discovery rates were estimated in a later analysis by permuting HLA or CMV assignments 20 times. In a later analysis, co-occurring TCRs were grouped using DBSCAN, with TCRdist sequence similarity added in when clustering inside HLA-allele-positive subsets. Repertoires with fewer than 30,000 or more than 120,000 public chains, plus five repertoires with anomalous nucleotide sharing, were excluded from co-occurrence clustering. The table was pulled from immuneACCESS by TCRdb, which kept in-frame rearrangements only. Such tables lose some clones; where checked, under half of the loss comes from unresolved V genes, and the rest has no known cause. The V and J calls and clone size are taken from that table; D and trimming were inferred from the DNA. The sample table contains some 120,000 clones; only one count was recorded for approximately 78% of them. The ten largest clonotypes hold 0.9% to 1.2% of the sample.

The cohort comprised more than 550 healthy bone marrow donors. All cohort members were sampled while nominally healthy, although unrecorded immune exposures were likely present. The donor was CMV seronegative and was included in the group of a few hundred seronegative cohort members. Every donor gave a peripheral blood sample, and the peripheral blood mononuclear cells from that sample were used for TCR beta sequencing. The Qiagen DNeasy Blood Extraction Kit was used to extract genomic DNA from the blood cell samples. Sequencing was carried out using PBMCs. The chain couples TRBV27 to TRBJ1-1; TRBD1 aligns with 8 central bases. The clonotype was recovered from a woman under 40 in good health and CMV-seronegative. The CDR3 reads CASTVSRTGLTEAFF. The nucleotide sequence reads as follows: TGTGCCAGCACCGTTAGTCGGACAGGGTTAACTGAAGCTTTCTTT.